This TCR beta chain was observed in a study of early T cells in non-severe SARS-CoV-2 infection. For the study at large: Whole-blood bulk RNA, unsorted, was sequenced, and chains were unpaired. Study-level results: Database matching using VDJdb favored anti-spike CD8 responses, with private and CD4 specificities left missing.

Researchers attached unique molecular identifiers to individual cDNA molecules. A single record per CDR3 protein comes from TCRdb applying MiXCR to the 5' RACE reads. The repertoire consists of tens of thousands of distinct CDR3 sequences, with roughly 9.4% occurring once and the leading ten covering roughly 5.7%. V gave up 5 bases and J gave up 9 bases, with 17 bases separating them. CDR1 and CDR2 from the germline V gene are SGHAT and FQNNGV. The CDR3 is 14 amino acids. This clonotype was detected ten times or more. Its antigen is undetermined. The sequence derives from an adult who was a healthcare worker with PCR-confirmed SARS-CoV-2 infection or an uninfected control (not recorded which). This chain links TRBV11-2 with TRBJ2-1; D is perhaps TRBD1 or TRBD2 (5 bases each). Sample: whole blood, taken at baseline. The DNA for the CDR3 is TGTGCCAGCAGCAGGGGTGAGAGGGCTGGTGAGCAGTTCTTC. It is translated as CASSRGERAGEQFF.